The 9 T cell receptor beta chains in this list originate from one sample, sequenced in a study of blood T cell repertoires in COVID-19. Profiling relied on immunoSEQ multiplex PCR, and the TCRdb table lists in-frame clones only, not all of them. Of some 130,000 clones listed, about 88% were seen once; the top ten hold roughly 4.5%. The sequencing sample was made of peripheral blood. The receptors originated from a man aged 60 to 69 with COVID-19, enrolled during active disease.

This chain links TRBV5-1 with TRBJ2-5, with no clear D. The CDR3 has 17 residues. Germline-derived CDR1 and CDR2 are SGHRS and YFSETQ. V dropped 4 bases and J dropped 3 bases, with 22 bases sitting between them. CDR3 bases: TGCGCCAGCAGCCAGAACACCTTGGCGGTGCAAAAAGAGACCCAGTACTTC. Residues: CASSQNTLAVQKETQYF.

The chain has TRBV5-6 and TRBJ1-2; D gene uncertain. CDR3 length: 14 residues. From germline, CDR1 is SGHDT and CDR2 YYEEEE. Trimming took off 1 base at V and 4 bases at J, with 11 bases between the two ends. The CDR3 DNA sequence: TGTGCCAGCAGCTTGCCAACCCAGATCTATGGCTACACCTTC. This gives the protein CASSLPTQIYGYTF.

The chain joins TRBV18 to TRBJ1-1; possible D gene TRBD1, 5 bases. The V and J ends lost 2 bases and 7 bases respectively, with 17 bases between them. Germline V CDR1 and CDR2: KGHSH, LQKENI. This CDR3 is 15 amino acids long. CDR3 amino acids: CASSPRVVSQGEAFF. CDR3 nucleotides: TGTGCCAGCTCACCAAGAGTGGTTAGTCAGGGTGAAGCTTTCTTT.

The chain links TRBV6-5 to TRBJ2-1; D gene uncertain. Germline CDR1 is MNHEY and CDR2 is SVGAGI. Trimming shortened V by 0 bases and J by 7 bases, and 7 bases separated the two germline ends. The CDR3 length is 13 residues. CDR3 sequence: CASSYSQRNEQFF. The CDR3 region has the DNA TGTGCCAGCAGTTACTCGCAGAGGAATGAGCAGTTCTTC.

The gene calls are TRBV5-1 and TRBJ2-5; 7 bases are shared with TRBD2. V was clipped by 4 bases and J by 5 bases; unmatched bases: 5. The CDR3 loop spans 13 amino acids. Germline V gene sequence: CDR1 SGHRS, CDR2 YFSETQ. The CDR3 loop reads CASSGLVYETQYF. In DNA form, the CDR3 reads TGCGCCAGCAGCGGACTAGTATATGAGACCCAGTACTTC. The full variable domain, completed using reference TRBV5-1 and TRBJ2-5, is KAGVTQTPRYLIKTRGQQVTLSCSPISGHRSVSWYQQTPGQGLQFLFEYFSETQRNKGNFPGRFSGRQFSNSRSEMNVSTLELGDSALYLCASSGLVYETQYFGPGTRLLVL.

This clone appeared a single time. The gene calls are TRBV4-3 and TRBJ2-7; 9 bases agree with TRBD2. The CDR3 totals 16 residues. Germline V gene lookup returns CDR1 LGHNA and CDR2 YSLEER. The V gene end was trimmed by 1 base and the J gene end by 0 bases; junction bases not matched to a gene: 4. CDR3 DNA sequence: TGCGCCAGCAGCCAAGGGGCGGGAGGGTCCTCCTACGAGCAGTACTTC. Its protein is CASSQGAGGSSYEQYF.

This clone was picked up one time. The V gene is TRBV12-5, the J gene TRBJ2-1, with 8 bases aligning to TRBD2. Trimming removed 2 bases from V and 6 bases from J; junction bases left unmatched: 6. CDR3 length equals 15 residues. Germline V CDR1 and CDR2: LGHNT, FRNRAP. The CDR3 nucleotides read TGTGCTAGTGGTTTGATACGGGAGGGCCCCAATGAGCAGTTCTTC. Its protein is CASGLIREGPNEQFF.

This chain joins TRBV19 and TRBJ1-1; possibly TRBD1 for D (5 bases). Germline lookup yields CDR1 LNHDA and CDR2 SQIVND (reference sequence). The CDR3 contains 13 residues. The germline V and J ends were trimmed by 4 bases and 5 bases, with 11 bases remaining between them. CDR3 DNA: TGTGCCAGTAGTACAGGGTATTGGACTGAAGCTTTCTTT. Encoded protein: CASSTGYWTEAFF.

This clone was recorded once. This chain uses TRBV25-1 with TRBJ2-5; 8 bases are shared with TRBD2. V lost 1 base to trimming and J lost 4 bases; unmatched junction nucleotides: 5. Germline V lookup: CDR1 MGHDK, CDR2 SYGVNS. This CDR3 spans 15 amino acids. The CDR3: CASSEWAGGGETQYF. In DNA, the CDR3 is TGTGCCAGCAGTGAATGGGCGGGAGGTGGAGAGACCCAGTACTTC. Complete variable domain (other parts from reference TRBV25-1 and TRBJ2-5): EADIYQTPRYLVIGTGKKITLECSQTMGHDKMYWYQQDPGMELHLIHYSYGVNSTEKGDLSSESTVSRIRTEHFPLTLESARPSHTSQYLCASSEWAGGGETQYFGPGTRLLVL.